This T cell receptor beta chain was retrieved from a study of T cell responses to AZD1222 COVID-19 vaccine (dated by TCRdb to the early 2020s). For context, the study as a whole: AZD1222 recipients whose second dose came at about 4 weeks and those whose second dose came at about 12 weeks were combined into one group, since spike-specific TCR depth and breadth did not differ between the two schedules. TCR sequencing was performed for roughly 250 trial participants, of whom some 200 were given two doses of AZD1222 and around 25 were given two doses of MenACWY control vaccine. Trial participants were enrolled by age into 18-55, 56-69 and 70-plus year subgroups, with about 150, 28 and 57 TCR-sequenced participants respectively. On the study overall, not on this receptor specifically: Because no day 14 peak-response samples were available, repertoires were characterized only after the peak T cell response. The vaccine-associated CD4 TCRs covered the entire spike protein, and the dominant responses fell in regions 160-218 and 743-854. After two AZD1222 doses, both the breadth and the depth of spike-specific TCRs were significantly higher than at day 0 and than in MenACWY recipients. Conclusions about previously exposed vaccinees are limited because only five to seven AZD1222 recipients were SARS-CoV-2 seropositive at baseline. The 56-69-year group was small, and its depth increase did not reach significance, likely because of low power. Participants were mostly white British, with more females than males. The authors suggested clonal diversity may have been underestimated. Reportedly, almost half of the unique spike-specific TCRs recognized epitopes lying outside the regions that are mutated in the B.1.351 and B.1.1.7 variants.

The sample's time point label, in plain terms: baseline before first vaccination. Vaccinee samples came from UK trials COV001 and COV002, including a single-blind randomized controlled phase 2/3 trial of AZD1222 (ChAdOx1 nCoV-19) in healthy adults. For TCRbeta chain sequencing, PBMC samples from trial participants were taken at day 0 and at day 28 after the second dose. The CDR3 regions of human TCRbeta chains were analyzed by immunosequencing. For the original study's pipeline: Repertoire TCRs were matched against a reference library of SARS-CoV-2-specific TCRs generated with the MIRA antigen-specificity platform. Breadth was defined as the fraction of unique TCRs that were SARS-CoV-2-associated, and depth was defined as the fraction of total T cells that were SARS-CoV-2-associated. Using the MIRA data, each spike-specific TCR was assigned both to the spike region to which the TCR was reactive and to a CD4 or CD8 class. Log10-transformed breadth and depth values were compared by one-way ANOVA with Sidak's multiple comparisons tests. Sourced from immuneACCESS, this table was stored by TCRdb with only in-frame sequences that have V and J called. A share of the clones is absent; for the studies checked, an unresolved V gene accounts for under half, and the remainder has no known explanation. That table furnishes V, J and clone size, whereas the DNA furnished D and trimming. Here the sample has tens of thousands of clones; about four fifths occur a single time. In total, the top ten clones hold less than 6.5% of the sample.

Regarding this clone: Its antigen has not been determined. No clone much larger than this one lies a single base away; base qualities are absent.

CDR1 GTSNPN and CDR2 SVGIG were looked up in the germline V gene (reference sequence). The V and J ends are trimmed by 6 bases and 6 bases, leaving 27 bases between them. The cysteine opens and the phenylalanine closes a CDR3 of 17 amino acids. Of all the DNA, just the CDR3 is kept, 51 bases in frame from base 1. The receptor was isolated from an adult in good health. The sequencing used peripheral blood, collected on day 0 of AZD1222 vaccination. The sequence links TRBV30 to TRBJ2-1, with the D call perhaps TRBD1 or TRBD2, as 6 bases match in each case. CDR3 protein: CACSIRDPGASSNEQFF. The DNA sequence is given as TGTGCCTGCTCTATCCGGGACCCGGGGGCATCATCCAATGAGCAGTTCTTC.